These 14 T cell receptor beta chains were sequenced from one sample in a study of cytomegalovirus exposure and HLA in healthy donors. The PCR was carried out with 60 Vbeta primers and 13 Jbeta primers. Here immunoSEQ multiplex PCR was the method, and the copy in TCRdb shows in-frame clones only, minus some. The table has over 110,000 clones, about four fifths seen once. The sample was PBMCs. The receptor set was obtained from a female donor in good health and CMV-seronegative.

The chain has TRBV7-2 and TRBJ2-1; D not resolved. The CDR3 consists of 14 residues. Between the trimmed V and J ends, which lost 3 bases and 7 bases, there was a span of 13 bases. Germline lookup yields CDR1 SGHTA and CDR2 FQGNSA. The CDR3, as DNA: TGTGCCAGCAGCTTTGAGACTGTCCGGAATGAGCAGTTCTTC. It codes for CASSFETVRNEQFF.

J is TRBJ2-7 and V is TRBV7-9, with a tentative D call TRBD2 (6 bases). The CDR3 runs to 13 residues. Trimming took off 0 bases at V and 5 bases at J, with 8 bases between the two ends. CDR1 is SEHNR and CDR2 is FQNEAQ in the germline V gene (reference sequence). In nucleotides, the CDR3 is TGTGCCAGCAGCTTAGCCCCGGGGGACGAGCAGTACTTC. Translating gives CASSLAPGDEQYF.

V and J are TRBV30 and TRBJ2-1; D unclear. The germline V gene encodes CDR1 GTSNPN and CDR2 SVGIG (reference sequence). Trimming took 4 bases from V and 5 from J, leaving 15 bases between them. CDR3 length: 14 residues. The CDR3 sequence: CAWTQDAADNEQFF. The DNA of the CDR3 is TGTGCCTGGACCCAGGATGCCGCAGACAATGAGCAGTTCTTC.

The chain links TRBV11-2 to TRBJ2-3; D gene unclear. Germline CDR1 is SGHAT and CDR2 is FQNNGV. Between the trimmed V and J ends, which lost 3 bases and 4 bases, there was a span of 17 bases. The CDR3 totals 16 residues. CDR3 in amino acids: CASSFRGADLPDTQYF. The CDR3 DNA sequence: TGTGCCAGCAGCTTCCGAGGCGCGGATTTACCAGATACGCAGTATTTT.

CDR3 DNA: TGTGCCAGTAGTATAGATAGGGGGGAGGGAGGCAATGAGCAGTTCTTC. This sequence encodes CASSIDRGEGGNEQFF. V and J are TRBV19 and TRBJ2-1, with D possibly TRBD2 on 7 matching bases. Trimming removed 0 bases at V and 6 bases at J, with 15 bases between. Germline V gene sequence: CDR1 LNHDA, CDR2 SQIVND (reference sequence). The CDR3 has 16 residues. The full variable domain, completed using reference TRBV19 and TRBJ2-1, is DGGITQSPKYLFRKEGQNVTLSCEQNLNHDAMYWYRQDPGQGLRLIYYSQIVNDFQKGDIAEGYSVSREKKESFPLTVTSAQKNPTAFYLCASSIDRGEGGNEQFFGPGTRLTVL.

This clone was counted once. This sequence joins TRBV2 and TRBJ2-7; 7 bases align to TRBD1. Germline CDR1 SNHLY, CDR2 FYNNEI. There are 14 residues in the CDR3. V was pared by 5 bases and J by 2 bases, with 6 bases of the junction left unmatched. The DNA of the CDR3 is TGTGCCAGCAGTCCTCGGGACAGTCCCTACGAGCAGTACTTC. It codes for CASSPRDSPYEQYF.

V gene TRBV6-1 combines with J gene TRBJ2-7; 8 nucleotides agree with TRBD1. There are 14 residues in the CDR3. J lost 6 bases, V lost 4 bases, and 8 bases had no gene match. Germline V gene data show CDR1 as MNHNS and CDR2 as SASEGT. This CDR3 is CASSARQGRCEQYF. The CDR3 DNA reads as TGTGCCAGCAGTGCCCGACAGGGGAGGTGCGAGCAGTACTTC.

The chain links TRBV28 to TRBJ2-1, with D perhaps matching TRBD1 (6 bases). V dropped 5 bases and J dropped 15 bases, with 20 bases sitting between them. Germline V gene data show CDR1 as MDHEN and CDR2 as SYDVKM. This CDR3 has 13 residues. DNA of the CDR3: TGTGCCAGCAGTACCCGACAGGCCGCAGCCTGGTTCTTC. This encodes CASSTRQAAAWFF.

J is TRBJ1-2 and V is TRBV19; 8 bases map to TRBD1. The CDR3 totals 14 residues. With 6 bases clipped from V and 4 bases from J, the junction kept 7 bases outside the gene matches. Per germline, CDR1 LNHDA and CDR2 SQIVND (reference sequence). The CDR3 nucleotides are TGTGCCAGTAGCCCCAGGGGGCGCGGCTATGGCTACACCTTC. Its protein is CASSPRGRGYGYTF.

The chain employs TRBV4-1 and TRBJ2-2; 10 bases align to TRBD1. The CDR3 is made up of 17 amino acids. Per the germline V gene, CDR1 is MGHRA and CDR2 is YSYEKL. V lost 0 bases and J lost 7; bases outside the gene matches: 8. This CDR3 is CASSQDLTGGMGGELFF. The CDR3 DNA is TGCGCCAGCAGCCAAGACCTGACAGGGGGCATGGGCGGGGAGCTGTTTTTT.

V usage is TRBV4-3 and J usage is TRBJ2-2, with 8 bases identical to TRBD2. This CDR3 spans 16 amino acids. V shed 2 bases, J shed 1 base, and the junction held 3 bases outside the gene matches. Germline values: CDR1 LGHNA, CDR2 YSLEER. Here the CDR3 reads CASSQYRGGNTGELFF. For the CDR3, the DNA is TGCGCCAGCAGCCAATATCGGGGGGGGAACACCGGGGAGCTGTTTTTT.

The chain couples TRBV7-2 to TRBJ1-3; D not resolved. CDR3 length: 14 residues. V lost 5 bases to trimming and J lost 0 bases, with 8 bases between them. The germline V gene encodes CDR1 SGHTA and CDR2 FQGNSA. The DNA of the CDR3 is TGTGCCAGCAGCGAAGTCAGCTCTGGAAACACCATATATTTT. Amino acids: CASSEVSSGNTIYF.

With regard to this clone: Given the absence of the conserved phenylalanine or tryptophan at the CDR3 end, a read error is likely. This chain joins TRBV29-1 and TRBJ1-1, with no clear D. With 6 bases removed from V and 7 bases from J, the gap between germline ends came to 18 bases. CDR3 length: 13 amino acids. The germline gives CDR1 SQVTM, CDR2 ANQGSEA. The CDR3 DNA reads as TGCAGCGTCAGCAGCAGGTTTTTGGGTGAAGCTTTCCTT. Its translation is CSVSSRFLGEAFL.

This chain connects TRBV12-5 to TRBJ1-5; 10 nucleotides align to TRBD1. This CDR3 contains 16 residues. V trimming: 1 base; J trimming: 1 base; junction bases outside the gene matches: 1. CDR1 LGHNT and CDR2 FRNRAP come from the germline V gene. CDR3 in amino acids: CASGLGGQGSNQPQHF. For the CDR3, the DNA is TGTGCTAGTGGTTTGGGGGGACAGGGGAGCAATCAGCCCCAGCATTTT.